The entry below gives a single T cell receptor (beta chain) sequence along with its context. Its matching antigen is unknown. This entry belongs to a study of vaccination effects on CD4 cells after COVID-19. About the study: Viral peptide pools were used in the ViraFEST assay to expand antigen-specific CD4+ T cells, and sequencing came afterward. Wells each received around 2.1 million PBMC, cultured with approximately 10 IU/ml IL-2 and 10 ug/ml peptides.

With 9 to 11 days of culture completed, CD4+ T cells were isolated. Vaccinated recipients, who were negative for nucleocapsid antibodies, had no history of SARS-CoV-2 infection. The authors replaced half the medium with IL-2 medium on days 3 and 7. Sequencing was performed with immunoSEQ multiplex PCR; in TCRdb, only in-frame clones are kept and a portion is missing. The sample contains some 36,000 clones, around 67% of which appear only once. The CDR3 is 15 residues long. Trimming removed 3 bases at V and 7 bases at J, with 13 bases between. The germline V gene has CDR1 LNHDA and CDR2 SQIVND (reference sequence).

This receptor was identified in a human donor who received a COVID-19 vaccine. The sample here was CD4+ T cells from PBMCs cultured without peptide, taken before COVID-19 vaccination. V and J are TRBV19 and TRBJ2-6; tentative D call: TRBD1 (6 bases). CDR3 nucleotides: TGTGCCAGTAGTATCATGTCGACAGGAGCCAACGTCCTGACTTTC. Protein: CASSIMSTGANVLTF.